This T cell receptor beta chain was profiled in a study of blood T cell repertoires in COVID-19. Study summary: Some COVID-19 samples were acute and others convalescent; all came from the United States, Italy and Spain. In each case, the material was cDNA or gDNA derived from T cells, B-cell-depleted T cells, or PBMCs.

V was cut by 3 bases and J by 0 bases, with 15 bases left in between. From germline, CDR1 is LNHDA and CDR2 SQIVND (reference sequence). The CDR3 has 17 amino acids. Original processing notes: Reference gene primer amplification yielded estimated nucleated cell counts. Repertoires were generated with immunoSEQ multiplex PCR, while TCRdb's copy carries only in-frame clones and drops some. That table supplies the V and J calls and clone size; D and trimming were determined from the DNA. The table shows around 160,000 clones, with roughly 90% occurring only once. The sequenced material came from peripheral blood. This chain connects TRBV19 to TRBJ2-1; perhaps TRBD1 as D (6 bases). This TCR derives from a man in his sixties with acute or convalescent COVID-19. As DNA, the CDR3 is TGTGCCAGTAGTATTCTCCCCCCGGACAGCTCCTACAATGAGCAGTTCTTC. This translates into CASSILPPDSSYNEQFF.